These T cell receptor beta chains were read from a single sample in a study of shared clonotypes between healthy human individuals. Sequencing used immunoSEQ multiplex PCR; TCRdb keeps in-frame clones, though not all of them. The table shows 400,000 or so clones, with approximately 97% occurring only once. The specimen sequenced was memory CD8+ T cells sorted from blood. The origin of the receptors is a man aged 30 to 45 in good health. CDR3s include the opening cysteine and the closing phenylalanine or tryptophan. D genes are given only for firm matches. Size is stated for part of the rows, as once, few or many counts, or as a class when the clone is expanded.

>TRBD1|TRBV5-1|TRBJ1-2|-
TGCGCCAGCAGCTCCGTCCCGGGAGACAGGGGGTATGGCTACACCTTC
CASSSVPGDRGYGYTF
>TRBD1|TRBV6-1|TRBJ2-7|-
TGTGCCGGGGGGTCGGGTCGGACAGGGGTAGACGAGCAGTACTTC
CAGGSGRTGVDEQYF
>TRBD2|TRBV28|TRBJ2-7|-
TGTGCCAGCAGACCGGGGGGATTTGCCTACGAGCAGTACTTC
CASRPGGFAYEQYF
>TRBD2|TRBV6-5|TRBJ2-3|-
TGTGCCAGCAGTTATTCCCTAGCGGGAGGTGAACATACGCAGTATTTT
CASSYSLAGGEHTQYF
>-|TRBV11-2|TRBJ2-7|once
TGTGCCAGCAGCCTGAGGGGGAGAGAGGGCTACGAGCAGTACTTC
CASSLRGREGYEQYF
>TRBD1|TRBV9|TRBJ1-2|-
TGTGCCAGCAGCGTGGGGACAGGGGAATACTATGGCTACACCTTC
CASSVGTGEYYGYTF
>TRBD2|TRBV5-1|TRBJ2-1|-
TGCGCCAGCAGCTTCTTCCTAGCGGGAGAAGTCCCCAATGAGCAGTTCTTC
CASSFFLAGEVPNEQFF
>TRBD1|TRBV11-2|TRBJ2-7|-
TGTGCCAGCAGCTTTGGGACAGGGGGAGGCTACGAGCAGTACTTC
CASSFGTGGGYEQYF
>TRBD1|TRBV7-9|TRBJ1-3|-
TGTGCCAGCAGCTTAGATGGGACAGAAAGAAACACCATATATTTT
CASSLDGTERNTIYF
>-|TRBV28|TRBJ2-7|-
TGTGCCAGCCTCCCCGGTGGGGGCCCAGGCTCCTACGAGCAGTACTTC
CASLPGGGPGSYEQYF
>-|TRBV11-2|TRBJ1-4|-
TGTGCCAGCAGCTTAAACAGGAATGAAAAACTGTTTTTT
CASSLNRNEKLFF
>TRBD1|TRBV27|TRBJ1-4|-
TGTGCCAGCACTCGGACAGGGACTAATGAAAAACTGTTTTTT
CASTRTGTNEKLFF
>-|TRBV2|TRBJ2-7|-
TGTGCCAGCAGTGATCCAGGGAAGAGGCTATACGAGCAGTACTTC
CASSDPGKRLYEQYF
>TRBD1|TRBV5-1|TRBJ2-6|-
TGCGCCAGCAGCTTGAGGCAGGGGGCGGGTGGGGCCAACGTCCTGACTTTC
CASSLRQGAGGANVLTF
>TRBD2|TRBV5-1|TRBJ2-1|-
TGCGCCAGCAGCTTTGAAAGACTAGCGGGAAGCTCCTACAATGAGCAGTTCTTC
CASSFERLAGSSYNEQFF
>TRBD1|TRBV28|TRBJ1-5|-
TGTGCCAGCAGTCCGGGACAGCTATTTCCGAATCAGCCCCAGCATTTT
CASSPGQLFPNQPQHF
>-|TRBV2|TRBJ2-5|-
TGTGCCAGCAGGACTAGTGGGGCCCAGTACTTC
CASRTSGAQYF
>-|TRBV28|TRBJ2-7|once
TGTGCCAGCAGGCCGACTAGTAATTCCTACGAGCAGTACTTC
CASRPTSNSYEQYF